This TCR beta chain was identified in a study of cytomegalovirus exposure and HLA in healthy donors. PCR was performed using 60 Vbeta and 13 Jbeta primers. Clones were sequenced by immunoSEQ multiplex PCR, and TCRdb holds only the in-frame ones, with some missing. Of about 120,000 clones in the sample, 79% are singletons; the top ten hold 2.5% to 3.5%. The CDR3 consists of 12 residues. Germline CDR1 reads LNHDA; CDR2 reads SQIVND (reference sequence). The V end was cut by 11 bases, the J end by 3 bases, with 11 bases between. The sequenced sample consisted of PBMCs. The TCR comes from a woman under 30 in good health and CMV-seropositive. The chain is built from TRBV19 and TRBJ1-5; a weak D match, TRBD1 (5 bases). CDR3 amino acids: CAVGVTNQPQHF. The CDR3 DNA sequence: TGTGCCGTAGGGGTTACCAATCAGCCCCAGCATTTT. The full variable domain, with the rest looked up from reference TRBV19 and TRBJ1-5, is DGGITQSPKYLFRKEGQNVTLSCEQNLNHDAMYWYRQDPGQGLRLIYYSQIVNDFQKGDIAEGYSVSREKKESFPLTVTSAQKNPTAFYLCAVGVTNQPQHFGDGTRLSIL.